This TCR beta chain was sequenced in a study of T-cell memory formation after mild COVID-19. In the study overall: TCR clusters mostly belonged to single donors.

This clonotype appeared a few times. Its antigen is unidentified. Broader study findings: Day 15 to 85 contractors were CD4/CD8 balanced; later expanders leaned CD4+. The second-wave clones peaking on day 37 were not confirmed as SARS-CoV-2-specific.

TCRdb used MiXCR to reprocess the 5' RACE reads, holding one entry per CDR3 protein. The sample records about 150,000 distinct CDR3 sequences, 31% being singletons. V trimming: 0 bases; J trimming: 0 bases; junction bases outside the gene matches: 2. CDR1 is GTSNPN and CDR2 is SVGIG in the germline V gene (reference sequence). CDR3 length equals 15 residues. The receptor was isolated from an adult woman who had mild COVID-19 (a few samples of this study predate the infection). Cell type and time point are not known. The genes are TRBV30 and TRBJ2-7; 10 nucleotides align to TRBD1. Sequences were obtained from PBMCs or a T cell subset sorted from them (not recorded which). The CDR3 DNA reads as TGTGCCTGGAGTGTGGGACAGGGGAGCTCCTACGAGCAGTACTTC. Translated: CAWSVGQGSSYEQYF.